The 24 T cell receptor beta chains reported below all come from one sample, sequenced in a study of blood T cell repertoires in COVID-19. Data came from immunoSEQ multiplex PCR; TCRdb stores just in-frame clones and leaves some out. The sample has 50,000 to 65,000 clones, more than 70% seen once. The sequenced material came from peripheral blood. The receptors were sampled from a human donor in a cohort sampled during active COVID-19.

The chain couples TRBV6-1 to TRBJ2-7; 8 bases match TRBD1. V trimming: 2 bases; J trimming: 2 bases; junction bases outside the gene matches: 8. The CDR3 sequence is 16 residues long. Germline CDR1 and CDR2: MNHNS and SASEGT. The CDR3 DNA reads TGTGCCAGCAGTGAATGGGACAGGAGAATAACCTACGAGCAGTACTTC. Encoded protein: CASSEWDRRITYEQYF.

The chain has TRBV12-3 or TRBV12-4 and TRBJ2-1; D is unclear. The ends were cut back, 1 base at V and 5 bases at J, with 6 bases in the middle. This CDR3 spans 13 amino acids. The CDR3 is CASSLGLNNEQFF. Written as DNA, the CDR3 is TGTGCCAGCAGTTTAGGACTCAACAATGAGCAGTTCTTC.

The rearrangement joins TRBV2 to TRBJ2-3; 9 positions match TRBD2. Germline-derived CDR1 and CDR2 are SNHLY and FYNNEI. This CDR3 spans 15 amino acids. With V trimmed by 8 bases and J by 2 bases, 8 bases remained unmatched. For the CDR3, the DNA is TGTGCCAGCGGGGGACTAGCTTCCTTCACAGATACGCAGTATTTT. This codes for CASGGLASFTDTQYF. Looking up the rest from reference TRBV2 and TRBJ2-3 gives the full variable domain: EPEVTQTPSHQVTQMGQEVILRCVPISNHLYFYWYRQILGQKVEFLVSFYNNEISEKSEIFDDQFSVERPDGSNFTLKIRSTKLEDSAMYFCASGGLASFTDTQYFGPGTRLTVL.

The rearrangement joins TRBV2 to TRBJ2-2; TRBD2 agrees at 11 bases. Germline V lookup: CDR1 SNHLY, CDR2 FYNNEI. J was trimmed by 6 bases and V by 6 bases; bases with no gene match: 3. This CDR3 comprises 14 residues. CDR3 in amino acids: CASSLTSGAGELFF. The CDR3, as DNA: TGTGCCAGCAGCCTGACTAGCGGGGCCGGGGAGCTGTTTTTT.

The genes are TRBV3-1 (or the pseudogene TRBV3-2) and TRBJ2-7, with TRBD2 as a possible D gene (7 bases). V was pared by 2 bases and J by 6 bases, with 17 bases between. Germline loops: CDR1 LGHDT, CDR2 YNNKEL (reference sequence). This CDR3 has 15 amino acids. The CDR3 nucleotides are TGTGCCAGCAGCCAAAAGGGAGGGGGAGAGTCCGAGCAGTACTTC. Translating gives CASSQKGGGESEQYF.

The chain has TRBV3-1 (or the pseudogene TRBV3-2) and TRBJ1-2; the D is unclear. The CDR3 totals 12 residues. The germline CDR1 and CDR2 sequences are LGHDT and YNNKEL (reference sequence). V lost 1 base to trimming and J lost 4 bases, with 4 bases between them. In nucleotides, the CDR3 is TGTGCCAGCAGCCAAGGGGCCTATGGCTACACCTTC. This encodes CASSQGAYGYTF.

V and J are TRBV6-2 or TRBV6-3 and TRBJ1-1, with 8 bases fitting TRBD1. This CDR3 has 18 amino acids. CDR1 is MNHEY, CDR2 SVGEGT, per germline. Losses at the gene ends were 4 bases for V and 2 bases for J; bases not matched to a gene: 15. This CDR3 is CASSSPGGAGLYNTEAFF. CDR3 bases: TGTGCCAGCAGTTCCCCAGGGGGCGCCGGCTTGTACAACACTGAAGCTTTCTTT.

The chain joins TRBV2 to TRBJ2-5; D may be TRBD2 (5 bases). Germline-derived CDR1 and CDR2 are SNHLY and FYNNEI. The germline V and J ends were trimmed by 6 bases and 4 bases, with 6 bases remaining between them. The CDR3 is 11 residues long. The CDR3 reads CASRGLETQYF. In DNA, the CDR3 is TGTGCCAGCAGAGGACTAGAGACCCAGTACTTC.

V usage is TRBV6-5 and J usage is TRBJ2-2; D is perhaps TRBD1 (5 bases). CDR3 length: 14 residues. Trimming left V 4 bases short and J 1 base short, with 7 bases between. The germline V gene encodes CDR1 MNHEY and CDR2 SVGAGI. The CDR3 DNA reads as TGTGCCAGCAGTTCCACAGGGAACACCGGGGAGCTGTTTTTT. Translated, it gives CASSSTGNTGELFF.

V is TRBV11-3 and J is TRBJ2-7; TRBD1 aligns across 7 bases. Losses at the gene ends were 2 bases for V and 3 bases for J; bases not matched to a gene: 1. This CDR3 is 13 amino acids long. Germline CDR1 reads SGHNT; CDR2 reads YENEEA. As DNA, the CDR3 is TGTGCCAGCAGCTTAAGGACAGGCTACGAGCAGTACTTC. It yields the protein CASSLRTGYEQYF. Full variable domain (outside the CDR3, taken from reference TRBV11-3 and TRBJ2-7): EAGVVQSPRYKIIEKKQPVAFWCNPISGHNTLYWYLQNLGQGPELLIRYENEEAVDDSQLPKDRFSAERLKGVDSTLKIQPAELGDSAVYLCASSLRTGYEQYFGPGTRLTVT.

The V gene is TRBV6-2 or TRBV6-3, the J gene TRBJ2-1, with 9 bases matching TRBD2. The V gene end was trimmed by 1 base and the J gene end by 1 base; junction bases not matched to a gene: 2. CDR3 size: 16 residues. Germline V lookup: CDR1 MNHEY, CDR2 SVGEGT. CDR3 region: CASSYLAGESYNEQFF. CDR3 coding DNA: TGTGCCAGCAGTTACTTAGCGGGAGAGTCCTACAATGAGCAGTTCTTC.

The V gene is TRBV19, the J gene TRBJ2-1; TRBD1 might be the D (5 bases). CDR3 size: 14 residues. Germline V gene data show CDR1 as LNHDA and CDR2 as SQIVND (reference sequence). Trimming shortened V by 8 bases and J by 3 bases, and 14 bases separated the two germline ends. The CDR3 DNA sequence: TGTGCCAGTCGCAGGGTTTTAGGCTACAATGAGCAGTTCTTC. Protein sequence: CASRRVLGYNEQFF.

CDR3 residues: CASSSNTGTGELFF. The CDR3 DNA follows: TGTGCCAGCAGCTCCAACACGGGCACCGGGGAGCTGTTTTTT. V is TRBV11-3 and J is TRBJ2-2; D unresolved. The V gene lost 4 bases and the J gene lost 4 bases, with 10 bases spanning the gap. CDR1 is SGHNT and CDR2 is YENEEA in the germline V gene. This CDR3 has 14 amino acids.

The chain combines TRBV28 with TRBJ1-2; D call uncertain. The CDR3 has 14 amino acids. Trimming took 2 bases from V and 0 from J, leaving 7 bases between them. Germline lookup yields CDR1 MDHEN and CDR2 SYDVKM. The CDR3 is CASSLLVSNYGYTF. CDR3 bases: TGTGCCAGCAGTTTACTCGTTTCTAACTATGGCTACACCTTC.

The chain carries TRBV19 and TRBJ1-2, with 7 nucleotides matching TRBD1. Germline CDR1 is LNHDA and CDR2 is SQIVND (reference sequence). This CDR3 is built from 14 residues. The junction had 10 bases not matched to a gene; V was cut back by 8 bases and J by 4 bases. As DNA, the CDR3 is TGTGCCAGTGGGACAGCACGGATAGGCTATGGCTACACCTTC. Protein sequence: CASGTARIGYGYTF.

This clone was seen just once. The chain recombines TRBV5-8 with TRBJ1-5; D not resolved. V gave up 10 bases and J gave up 2 bases, with 13 bases separating them. Germline assignment: CDR1 SGHTS and CDR2 YDEGEE. The CDR3 consists of 13 residues. The CDR3 loop reads CASSQQRNQPQHF. The DNA of the CDR3 is TGTGCCTCCTCACAGCAGCGCAATCAGCCCCAGCATTTT.

The V gene is TRBV20-1, the J gene TRBJ2-1; the D gene is possibly TRBD1 (5 bases). The CDR3 is 11 amino acids. Trimming removed 4 bases at V and 6 bases at J, with 7 bases between. Germline CDR1 and CDR2: DFQATT and SNEGSKA (reference sequence). The CDR3 DNA sequence: TGCAGTGCTAATAGGGGCAATGAGCAGTTCTTC. It yields the protein CSANRGNEQFF.

This CDR3 reads CASRGTGGSQPQHF. As DNA, the CDR3 is TGTGCCAGCAGAGGGACAGGGGGAAGTCAGCCCCAGCATTTT. The rearrangement joins TRBV6-5 to TRBJ1-5; 11 bases align to TRBD1. This CDR3 contains 14 residues. V shed 6 bases, J shed 6 bases, and the junction held 4 bases outside the gene matches. Looked up from germline, CDR1 is MNHEY and CDR2 is SVGAGI.

This rearrangement joins TRBV19 to TRBJ1-4; weak D call: TRBD1 (5 bases). The germline gives CDR1 LNHDA, CDR2 SQIVND (reference sequence). Deletions cut 5 bases from V and 8 bases from J, with 12 bases between. The length of the CDR3 is 13 residues. The CDR3 nucleotides read TGTGCCAGTAGTGGGGCTTCTACGGAAAAACTGTTTTTT. Its protein product is CASSGASTEKLFF.

The chain has TRBV19 and TRBJ1-5; a possible D gene is TRBD1 (5 bases). Germline V CDR1 and CDR2: LNHDA, SQIVND (reference sequence). Trimming shortened V by 6 bases and J by 6 bases, and 15 bases separated the two germline ends. The length of the CDR3 is 14 residues. CDR3 nucleotides: TGTGCCAGTAGCCGGGGGGGGAATGGTCAGCCCCAGCATTTT. It codes for CASSRGGNGQPQHF. The full variable domain, in which reference TRBV19 and TRBJ1-5 provide the parts outside the CDR3, is DGGITQSPKYLFRKEGQNVTLSCEQNLNHDAMYWYRQDPGQGLRLIYYSQIVNDFQKGDIAEGYSVSREKKESFPLTVTSAQKNPTAFYLCASSRGGNGQPQHFGDGTRLSIL.

J is TRBJ2-1 and V is TRBV3-1 (or the pseudogene TRBV3-2), with 7 bases aligning to TRBD1. CDR1 is LGHDT, CDR2 YNNKEL, per germline (reference sequence). The CDR3 loop spans 15 amino acids. V was clipped by 4 bases and J by 4 bases; unmatched bases: 7. Here the CDR3 DNA reads TGTGCCAGCAGCCCGCCGTCAGGGGGATACAATGAGCAGTTCTTC. This translates into CASSPPSGGYNEQFF.

For the CDR3, the DNA is TGTGCCAGCAGACGTAGCGGGATGACAGATACGCAGTATTTT. Its translation is CASRRSGMTDTQYF. The chain is built from TRBV3-1 (or the pseudogene TRBV3-2) and TRBJ2-3, with 8 bases lining up with TRBD2. CDR1 and CDR2 (germline): LGHDT, YNNKEL (reference sequence). V lost 6 bases and J lost 3; bases outside the gene matches: 5. The CDR3 covers 14 residues.

The chain uses TRBV6-6 and TRBJ2-1; 11 positions agree with TRBD2. CDR1 is MNHNY, CDR2 SVGAGI, per germline (reference sequence). CDR3 size: 15 residues. Trimming cost V 5 bases and J 3 bases; bases outside gene matches: 3. Here the CDR3 reads CASSNSGGVYNEQFF. The DNA of the CDR3 is TGTGCCAGCAGTAATAGCGGGGGGGTCTACAATGAGCAGTTCTTC.

The genes are TRBV2 and TRBJ2-3, with D possibly TRBD1 on 5 matching bases. V lost 4 bases, J lost 10 bases, and 12 bases lay in between. This CDR3 has 12 amino acids. Germline-derived CDR1 and CDR2 are SNHLY and FYNNEI. The CDR3 region has the DNA TGTGCCAGCAGTGCCCAGGGCACCCCGCAGTATTTT. This gives the protein CASSAQGTPQYF.